Below, 15 T cell receptor beta chains from the same sample are listed, as sequenced in a study of regulatory T cells in long-lasting Graves disease. Assembly of TCR beta libraries relied on iRepertoire HTBI primers together with Arm-PCR of CDR3 regions. TCRdb re-called the multiplex PCR reads through MiXCR, storing one row per CDR3 protein. The data hold roughly 420,000 distinct CDR3 sequences, with about 16% observed a single time. Time point noted: newly diagnosed GD, antithyroid drugs for less than 3 months. PBMC RNA was the source of the TCR library. Sequenced material: peripheral blood mononuclear cells (PBMCs), taken at new diagnosis, from a patient treated with antithyroid drugs. Receptor source: a female donor with Graves disease.

This clonotype was recorded a few times. The chain is built from TRBV29-1 and TRBJ2-1; D might be TRBD2 (5 bases). Between the trimmed V and J ends, which lost 3 bases and 10 bases, there was a span of 19 bases. Looked up from germline, CDR1 is SQVTM and CDR2 is ANQGSEA. This CDR3 spans 14 amino acids. The chain's CDR3 is CSVDPYRGKVEQFF. CDR3 DNA: TGCAGCGTTGATCCTTACAGAGGGAAGGTCGAGCAGTTCTTC.

This clonotype came up many times. The genes are TRBV20-1 and TRBJ2-1; 12 positions match TRBD2. The V and J ends lost 6 bases and 4 bases, in that order; junction bases with no gene match: 4. In germline, CDR1 is DFQATT, CDR2 SNEGSKA (reference sequence). The CDR3 length is 14 residues. Here the CDR3 DNA reads TGCAGTGCCCGGGGACTAGCGGGTTACAATGAGCAGTTCTTC. It specifies CSARGLAGYNEQFF.

This clonotype showed up just a few times. The chain recombines TRBV19 with TRBJ1-2; D is possibly TRBD1 (6 bases). The germline gives CDR1 LNHDA, CDR2 SQIVND (reference sequence). This CDR3 region has 15 residues. Trimming shortened V by 7 bases and J by 2 bases, and 17 bases separated the two germline ends. The CDR3 loop reads CASTWTDGMNYGYTF. CDR3 nucleotide sequence: TGTGCCAGTACTTGGACAGATGGAATGAACTATGGCTACACCTTC.

This clonotype was detected many times. The gene calls are TRBV29-1 and TRBJ2-3, with D perhaps given as TRBD1 or TRBD2 (5 bases each). The V end was cut by 1 base, the J end by 2 bases, with 10 bases between. The CDR3 contains 14 residues. Germline loops: CDR1 SQVTM, CDR2 ANQGSEA. CDR3 amino acids: CSVEGGDSTDTQYF. For the CDR3, the DNA is TGCAGCGTTGAAGGAGGGGATTCCACAGATACGCAGTATTTT.

The chain combines TRBV6-1 with TRBJ2-3, with D unresolved. This CDR3 contains 15 residues. Deletions cut 4 bases from V and 0 bases from J, with 11 bases between. CDR1 and CDR2 from the germline V gene are MNHNS and SASEGT. Here the CDR3 reads CASSVLEGSTDTQYF. In DNA form, the CDR3 reads TGTGCCAGCAGTGTTTTAGAAGGAAGCACAGATACGCAGTATTTT.

The rearrangement joins TRBV18 to TRBJ2-3, with 11 bases fitting TRBD2. After removal of 5 bases from V and 7 bases from J, the junction contained 8 bases not matched to a gene. Germline assignment: CDR1 KGHSH and CDR2 LQKENI. This CDR3 has 15 amino acids. The CDR3 region has the DNA TGTGCCAGCTCATCGGGACTAGCGGAAACGAATACGCAGTATTTT. This codes for CASSSGLAETNTQYF. The full variable domain, rest sourced from reference TRBV18 and TRBJ2-3, is NAGVMQNPRHLVRRRGQEARLRCSPMKGHSHVYWYRQLPEEGLKFMVYLQKENIIDESGMPKERFSAEFPKEGPSILRIQQVVRGDSAAYFCASSSGLAETNTQYFGPGTRLTVL.

This clonotype was recorded many times. The chain combines TRBV20-1 with TRBJ2-1; TRBD2 matches at 13 bases. Trimming took 6 bases from V and 4 from J; bases not matched to a gene: 3. This CDR3 has 14 residues. The V gene's germline CDR1 is DFQATT and CDR2 SNEGSKA (reference sequence). The CDR3 spells CSARTSGGYNEQFF. In DNA, the CDR3 is TGCAGTGCGAGGACTAGCGGGGGATACAATGAGCAGTTCTTC.

This clonotype was seen many times. This rearrangement joins TRBV19 to TRBJ1-5; the D is unclear. The germline V gene encodes CDR1 LNHDA and CDR2 SQIVND (reference sequence). The V end lost 3 bases, the J end lost 2 bases, and 14 bases lay between the germline ends. The CDR3 has 16 residues. The CDR3 region has the DNA TGTGCCAGTAGTATTATCTTTCGAGAGGGCAATCAGCCCCAGCATTTT. The encoded protein is CASSIIFREGNQPQHF.

This clonotype was observed many times. This chain joins TRBV7-2 and TRBJ1-1, with no clear D. There are 14 residues in the CDR3. V lost 3 bases to trimming and J lost 4 bases, with 12 bases between them. CDR1 SGHTA and CDR2 FQGNSA come from the germline V gene. CDR3 coding DNA: TGTGCCAGCAGCTTGGGAGGGCTGGCCACTGAAGCTTTCTTT. Protein: CASSLGGLATEAFF.

This clonotype was counted many times. The chain carries TRBV7-2 and TRBJ1-5; a weak D match, TRBD1 (6 bases). Germline V lookup: CDR1 SGHTA, CDR2 FQGNSA. V lost 9 bases and J 3 bases, leaving 21 bases between the germline ends. The CDR3 sequence is 16 residues long. CDR3 sequence: CASGNVPGQFNQPQHF. The CDR3 coding sequence is TGTGCCAGTGGAAATGTCCCCGGACAGTTCAATCAGCCCCAGCATTTT.

This clonotype came up many times. The chain couples TRBV19 to TRBJ2-1; 8 nucleotides agree with TRBD1. CDR3 length: 16 residues. Germline V gene lookup returns CDR1 LNHDA and CDR2 SQIVND (reference sequence). The V segment lost 4 bases and the J segment 7 bases; nucleotides outside the gene matches: 12. The CDR3 DNA sequence: TGTGCCAGTAGTAAGGCCGGCAGGGGGCTGGAGAATGAGCAGTTCTTC. Its translation is CASSKAGRGLENEQFF.

This clonotype was detected many times. The chain is built from TRBV4-3 and TRBJ1-1, with 7 bases that match TRBD1. V dropped 0 bases and J dropped 0; count of bases not matched to a gene: 1. Germline loops: CDR1 LGHNA, CDR2 YSLEER. CDR3 length: 15 amino acids. CDR3 amino acids: CASSQDDRVNTEAFF. The DNA for the CDR3 is TGCGCCAGCAGCCAAGACGACAGGGTGAACACTGAAGCTTTCTTT.

CDR3: CASSWDRGYQETQYF. CDR3 bases: TGTGCCAGCAGTTGGGACAGGGGGTACCAAGAGACCCAGTACTTC. The genes are TRBV2 and TRBJ2-5; TRBD1 matches 11 bases. V shed 5 bases and J 0 bases; nucleotides not matched to a gene: 2. The CDR3 spans 15 residues. Germline loops: CDR1 SNHLY, CDR2 FYNNEI.

This clonotype was observed at least ten times. V and J are TRBV6-2 or TRBV6-3 and TRBJ1-1, with D perhaps matching TRBD1 (5 bases). The ends were cut back, 3 bases at V and 1 base at J, with 18 bases in the middle. The CDR3 sequence is 17 residues long. Germline V CDR1 and CDR2: MNHEY, SVGEGT. The CDR3 bases are TGTGCCAGCAGTTATTTAGGTGGAGGGGCAACGAACACTGAAGCTTTCTTT. Translated: CASSYLGGGATNTEAFF.

Comment on this clonotype: Without the conserved terminal phenylalanine or tryptophan, this CDR3 likely stems from a read error. The chain links TRBV29-1 to TRBJ2-7; TRBD1 agrees at 7 bases. CDR1 is SQVTM, CDR2 ANQGSEA, per germline. J lost 3 bases, V lost 7 bases, and 6 bases had no gene match. The CDR3 is made up of 12 amino acids. CDR3 in amino acids: CSARQGYYEQYL. In DNA form, the CDR3 reads TGCAGCGCGAGACAGGGCTACTACGAGCAGTACCTC.